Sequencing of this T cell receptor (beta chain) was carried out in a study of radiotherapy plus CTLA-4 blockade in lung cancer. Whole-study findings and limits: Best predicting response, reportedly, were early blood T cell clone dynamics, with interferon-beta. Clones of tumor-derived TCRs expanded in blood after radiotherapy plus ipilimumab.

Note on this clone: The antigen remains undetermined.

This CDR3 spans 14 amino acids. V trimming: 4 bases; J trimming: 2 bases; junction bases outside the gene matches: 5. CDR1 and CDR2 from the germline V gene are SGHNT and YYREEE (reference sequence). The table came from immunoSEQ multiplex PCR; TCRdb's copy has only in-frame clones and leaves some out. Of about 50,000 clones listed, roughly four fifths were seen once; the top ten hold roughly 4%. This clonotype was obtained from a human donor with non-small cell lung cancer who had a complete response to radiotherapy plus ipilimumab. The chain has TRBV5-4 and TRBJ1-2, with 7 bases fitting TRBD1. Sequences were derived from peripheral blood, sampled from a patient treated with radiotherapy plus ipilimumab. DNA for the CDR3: TGTGCCAGCAGCATCGGGACAGCCAACTATGGCTACACCTTC. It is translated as CASSIGTANYGYTF.